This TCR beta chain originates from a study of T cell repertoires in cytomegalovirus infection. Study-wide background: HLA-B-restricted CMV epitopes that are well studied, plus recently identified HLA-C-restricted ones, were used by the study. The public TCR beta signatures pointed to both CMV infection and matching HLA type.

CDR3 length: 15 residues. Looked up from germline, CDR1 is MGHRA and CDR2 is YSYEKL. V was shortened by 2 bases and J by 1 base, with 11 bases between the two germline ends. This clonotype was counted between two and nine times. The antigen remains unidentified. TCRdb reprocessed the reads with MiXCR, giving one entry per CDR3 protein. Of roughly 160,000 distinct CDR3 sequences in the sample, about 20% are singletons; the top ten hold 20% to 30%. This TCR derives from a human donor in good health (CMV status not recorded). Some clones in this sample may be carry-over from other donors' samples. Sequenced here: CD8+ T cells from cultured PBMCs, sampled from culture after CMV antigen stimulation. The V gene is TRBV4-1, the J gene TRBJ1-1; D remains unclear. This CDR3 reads CASSQSLTENTEAFF. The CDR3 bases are TGCGCCAGCAGCCAATCCCTTACAGAGAACACTGAAGCTTTCTTT.